This record covers a single TCR beta chain. Trimming took 5 bases from V and 2 from J, leaving 11 bases between them. CDR1 is MNHNS and CDR2 is SASEGT in the germline V gene. This CDR3 comprises 14 residues. The sample is drawn from a study of T cell changes during pregnancy in multiple sclerosis. TCRdb keeps only in-frame clones here, not all; method: immunoSEQ multiplex PCR. The sample consists of more than 95,000 clones, 85% to 95% of them appearing once. This TCR was recovered from a female donor with multiple sclerosis, enrolled in a pregnancy study. Sequencing used peripheral blood, obtained after pregnancy. The chain joins TRBV6-1 to TRBJ2-3; TRBD2 might be the D (6 bases). Written as DNA, the CDR3 is TGTGCCAGCAGTCCCGGGACTGCCACAGATACGCAGTATTTT. This sequence encodes CASSPGTATDTQYF.